These 31 T cell receptor beta chains share one sample of origin, sequenced in a study of blood T cell repertoires in COVID-19. Profiled with immunoSEQ multiplex PCR; TCRdb holds only in-frame clones, not every one. The sample includes roughly 500,000 clones, approximately 83% seen only once; the top ten take 3% to 3.5%. The sequenced material came from peripheral blood. The receptors come from a human donor in a cohort sampled during active COVID-19.

The V call is TRBV28, the J call TRBJ2-5; D perhaps matches TRBD2 (5 bases). The length of the CDR3 is 14 residues. The V gene lost 7 bases and the J gene lost 2 bases, with 14 bases spanning the gap. The germline V gene encodes CDR1 MDHEN and CDR2 SYDVKM. The CDR3 spells CASKRGGGQETQYF. In DNA form, the CDR3 reads TGTGCCAGCAAACGGGGTGGCGGACAAGAGACCCAGTACTTC.

This chain joins TRBV28 and TRBJ2-2; the D gene is possibly TRBD2 (6 bases). The length of the CDR3 is 15 residues. Germline V gene data show CDR1 as MDHEN and CDR2 as SYDVKM. V was pared by 3 bases and J by 4 bases, with 12 bases between. The CDR3 DNA is TGTGCCAGCAGTTTGGCCCTCGGGGGCACCGGGGAGCTGTTTTTT. It translates to CASSLALGGTGELFF. Together with reference TRBV28 and TRBJ2-2, the CDR3 gives the full variable domain: DVKVTQSSRYLVKRTGEKVFLECVQDMDHENMFWYRQDPGLGLRLIYFSYDVKMKEKGDIPEGYSVSREKKERFSLILESASTNQTSMYLCASSLALGGTGELFFGEGSRLTVL.

V is TRBV6-2 or TRBV6-3 and J is TRBJ2-1, with TRBD1 matching 9 bases. CDR1 and CDR2 from the germline V gene are MNHEY and SVGEGT. This CDR3 has 19 residues. V shed 5 bases and J 2 bases; nucleotides not matched to a gene: 16. CDR3 amino acids: CASSGGQGSRRRAYNEQFF. CDR3 DNA: TGTGCCAGCAGTGGGGGACAGGGAAGTCGGCGGAGGGCCTACAATGAGCAGTTCTTC.

Comment on this clone: At the DNA level, this CDR3 is encoded by other sequences in the same sample as well. This chain links TRBV5-1 with TRBJ2-1, with no clear D. The CDR3 totals 13 residues. V was pared by 5 bases and J by 0 bases, with 6 bases between. In germline, CDR1 is SGHRS, CDR2 YFSETQ. The CDR3 DNA follows: TGCGCCAGCAGTCCGTCCTCCTACAATGAGCAGTTCTTC. Translated, it gives CASSPSSYNEQFF. Full variable domain (missing parts from reference TRBV5-1 and TRBJ2-1): KAGVTQTPRYLIKTRGQQVTLSCSPISGHRSVSWYQQTPGQGLQFLFEYFSETQRNKGNFPGRFSGRQFSNSRSEMNVSTLELGDSALYLCASSPSSYNEQFFGPGTRLTVL.

This rearrangement joins TRBV18 to TRBJ2-4, with 8 bases matching TRBD1. V dropped 4 bases and J dropped 0; count of bases not matched to a gene: 5. CDR3 length: 16 residues. The germline gives CDR1 KGHSH, CDR2 LQKENI. The CDR3 spells CASSREDRVAKNIQYF. The CDR3 coding sequence is TGTGCCAGCTCACGCGAGGACAGGGTAGCCAAAAACATTCAGTACTTC.

The V gene is TRBV23-1, the J gene TRBJ1-5, with unresolved D. TRBV23-1 is filed as an ORF, its function uncertain. V shed 0 bases and J shed 0 bases, with 12 bases lying between them. CDR3 length equals 17 residues. The CDR3 loop reads CASSQSRRNYSNQPQHF. The CDR3 DNA reads as TGCGCCAGCAGTCAATCGAGGAGAAATTATAGCAATCAGCCCCAGCATTTT.

V is TRBV10-3 and J is TRBJ1-4, with D tentatively TRBD1 (6 bases). The CDR3 has 16 residues. V lost 2 bases and J lost 3, with 13 bases in between. CDR1 and CDR2 from the germline V gene are ENHRY and SYGVKD. CDR3 DNA: TGTGCCATCAGTGAGACAGGGCGGGGGGCTAATGAAAAACTGTTTTTT. Residues: CAISETGRGANEKLFF.

The chain links TRBV30 to TRBJ2-3; TRBD2 might be the D (6 bases). V was cut by 2 bases and J by 0 bases, with 15 bases left in between. The CDR3 contains 16 residues. CDR1 and CDR2 (germline): GTSNPN, SVGIG (reference sequence). The CDR3 loop reads CAWSPMDYTSTDTQYF. CDR3 sequence (DNA): TGTGCCTGGAGTCCGATGGACTACACTAGCACAGATACGCAGTATTTT. Filled out from reference TRBV30 and TRBJ2-3, the complete variable domain reads SQTIHQWPATLVQPVGSPLSLECTVEGTSNPNLYWYRQAAGRGLQLLFYSVGIGQISSEVPQNLSASRPQDRQFILSSKKLLLSDSGFYLCAWSPMDYTSTDTQYFGPGTRLTVL.

Only one count was recorded for this clone. The chain carries TRBV3-1 (or the pseudogene TRBV3-2) and TRBJ1-2; maybe TRBD1 (5 bases). Trimming took off 5 bases at V and 6 bases at J, with 19 bases between the two ends. The CDR3 is made up of 15 amino acids. Per germline, CDR1 LGHDT and CDR2 YNNKEL (reference sequence). This CDR3 is CASSARSGGRNGYTF. In DNA form, the CDR3 reads TGTGCCAGCAGCGCACGGTCGGGGGGGAGGAATGGCTACACCTTC.

The J gene is TRBJ1-2, the V gene TRBV19; D is perhaps TRBD1 (6 bases). Germline V gene lookup returns CDR1 LNHDA and CDR2 SQIVND (reference sequence). V was pared by 5 bases and J by 4 bases, with 14 bases between. The CDR3 loop spans 14 amino acids. CDR3 in amino acids: CASSAQGSSYGYTF. The CDR3 coding sequence is TGTGCCAGTAGTGCACAGGGATCTAGCTATGGCTACACCTTC.

This chain uses TRBV7-4 with TRBJ2-3; the match to TRBD2 covers 8 bases. CDR3 length equals 15 residues. V gave up 11 bases and J gave up 0 bases; unmatched junction bases: 10. Looked up from germline, CDR1 is SGHVT and CDR2 is SQSDAQ. CDR3 nucleotides: TGTGCCTCCGGACCTAGCGGGTATAGCACAGATACGCAGTATTTT. Translation: CASGPSGYSTDTQYF.

The V and J genes are TRBV29-1 and TRBJ2-7, with 8 positions matching TRBD1. Germline CDR1 reads SQVTM; CDR2 reads ANQGSEA. There are 13 residues in the CDR3. Trimming took 6 bases from V and 5 from J; bases not matched to a gene: 9. The CDR3 here is CSVGTGGVNEQYF. In DNA, the CDR3 is TGCAGCGTCGGTACAGGGGGAGTGAACGAGCAGTACTTC.

The chain employs TRBV2 and TRBJ2-1, with TRBD2 identical over 9 bases. Per germline, CDR1 SNHLY and CDR2 FYNNEI. The CDR3 consists of 14 residues. Germline trimming cut 6 bases from V and 14 bases from J; bases unmatched to any gene: 14. DNA of the CDR3: TGTGCCAGCAGGGAGATCCTAGCGGGAAGTAGGAAGTTCTTC. Translation: CASREILAGSRKFF.

The chain recombines TRBV30 with TRBJ2-7; D gene ambiguous. Germline CDR1 reads GTSNPN; CDR2 reads SVGIG (reference sequence). Trimming left V 0 bases short and J 0 bases short, with 9 bases between. The CDR3 runs to 14 residues. CDR3 sequence (DNA): TGTGCCTGGAGTGTTGGCAGTTTCTCCTACGAGCAGTACTTC. Its protein is CAWSVGSFSYEQYF. The variable domain in full, completed from reference TRBV30 and TRBJ2-7, reads SQTIHQWPATLVQPVGSPLSLECTVEGTSNPNLYWYRQAAGRGLQLLFYSVGIGQISSEVPQNLSASRPQDRQFILSSKKLLLSDSGFYLCAWSVGSFSYEQYFGPGTRLTVT.

The chain couples TRBV11-3 to TRBJ1-3, with D perhaps matching TRBD1 (5 bases). Trimming shortened V by 6 bases and J by 0 bases, and 12 bases separated the two germline ends. The CDR3 contains 15 residues. Germline-derived CDR1 and CDR2 are SGHNT and YENEEA. The CDR3 DNA is TGTGCCAGCAGTTCGACAGAGACCTCTGGAAACACCATATATTTT. It translates to CASSSTETSGNTIYF. Full variable domain (rest looked up from reference TRBV11-3 and TRBJ1-3): EAGVVQSPRYKIIEKKQPVAFWCNPISGHNTLYWYLQNLGQGPELLIRYENEEAVDDSQLPKDRFSAERLKGVDSTLKIQPAELGDSAVYLCASSSTETSGNTIYFGEGSWLTVV.

There are a few counts of this clone. The chain uses TRBV30 and TRBJ1-4; D is ambiguous. Germline V gene data show CDR1 as GTSNPN and CDR2 as SVGIG (reference sequence). Trimming removed 0 bases from V and 8 bases from J, with 13 bases in between. This CDR3 contains 14 residues. CDR3 coding DNA: TGTGCCTGGAGTGTCGGCAGGAGGTGGGAAAAACTGTTTTTT. This encodes CAWSVGRRWEKLFF.

The gene calls are TRBV18 and TRBJ2-7; maybe TRBD2 (6 bases). CDR3 length: 14 residues. Germline lookup yields CDR1 KGHSH and CDR2 LQKENI. V was pared by 1 base and J by 5 bases, with 12 bases between. CDR3 bases: TGTGCCAGCTCACCACGAACGGGGGAACACGAGCAGTACTTC. This gives the protein CASSPRTGEHEQYF.

This chain connects TRBV9 to TRBJ1-1, with 9 bases matching TRBD1. Germline V CDR1 and CDR2: SGDLS, YYNGEE. The trim removed 4 bases at V and 4 bases at J, leaving 8 bases unmatched. The CDR3 is made up of 15 amino acids. The CDR3, as DNA: TGTGCCAGCAGCAGGCGGACAGGGGAATTCACTGAAGCTTTCTTT. This codes for CASSRRTGEFTEAFF.

This clone was seen more than once but under ten times. CDR3 residues: CASSFRGTSGSQGTDTQYF. Here the CDR3 DNA reads TGTGCCAGCAGTTTTCGCGGGACTAGCGGGAGCCAAGGCACAGATACGCAGTATTTT. The chain employs TRBV27 and TRBJ2-3; 14 nucleotides line up with TRBD2. This CDR3 has 19 amino acids. Germline lookup yields CDR1 MNHEY and CDR2 SMNVEV (reference sequence). V lost 3 bases and J lost 1; bases outside the gene matches: 9.

The chain recombines TRBV5-1 with TRBJ1-1, with D possibly TRBD1 on 6 matching bases. CDR3 length: 14 residues. Germline V CDR1 and CDR2: SGHRS, YFSETQ. V was pared by 3 bases and J by 3 bases, with 12 bases between. CDR3 protein: CASSYIGGDTEAFF. The CDR3 DNA is TGCGCCAGCAGCTATATAGGGGGAGACACTGAAGCTTTCTTT.

This clone was detected only once. The chain carries TRBV30 and TRBJ1-4, with 10 bases matching TRBD1. The ends lost 3 bases at V and 6 bases at J; junction bases unmatched: 13. Germline V gene sequence: CDR1 GTSNPN, CDR2 SVGIG (reference sequence). The CDR3 spans 17 residues. CDR3 nucleotide sequence: TGTGCCTGGAGCCGACAGGGGGCCCTGGCCACGGATGAAAAACTGTTTTTT. Translation: CAWSRQGALATDEKLFF.

Worth noting for this clone: In the same sample, other DNA sequences code for this CDR3. This chain's CDR3 is CASSPSQETQYF. CDR3 in DNA: TGTGCCAGCTCACCTTCCCAGGAGACCCAGTACTTC. V gene TRBV18 combines with J gene TRBJ2-5, with unresolved D. The V and J ends lost 3 bases and 5 bases respectively, with 7 bases between them. Per the germline V gene, CDR1 is KGHSH and CDR2 is LQKENI. This CDR3 is 12 amino acids long. Filled out from reference TRBV18 and TRBJ2-5, the complete variable domain reads NAGVMQNPRHLVRRRGQEARLRCSPMKGHSHVYWYRQLPEEGLKFMVYLQKENIIDESGMPKERFSAEFPKEGPSILRIQQVVRGDSAAYFCASSPSQETQYFGPGTRLLVL.

Here the CDR3 reads CASSLVGGAADTQYF. Here the CDR3 DNA reads TGTGCCAGCAGCTTAGTTGGGGGCGCCGCAGATACGCAGTATTTT. The chain combines TRBV7-8 with TRBJ2-3, with a possible D match to TRBD1 (6 bases). This CDR3 region has 15 residues. The V end lost 1 base, the J end lost 4 bases, and 12 bases lay between the germline ends. Germline-derived CDR1 and CDR2 are SGHVS and FQNEAQ.

This chain uses TRBV9 with TRBJ1-6; tentatively, D is TRBD1 (6 bases). V was cut by 8 bases and J by 6 bases, with 15 bases left in between. This CDR3 has 14 residues. Germline V CDR1 and CDR2: SGDLS, YYNGEE. The CDR3 nucleotides are TGTGCCAGTACCACAGGGAGAGGTAATTCACCCCTCCACTTT. The encoded protein is CASTTGRGNSPLHF.

The rearrangement uses TRBV6-1 and TRBJ2-3, with 11 nucleotides matching TRBD2. Germline-derived CDR1 and CDR2 are MNHNS and SASEGT. This CDR3 has 15 amino acids. The V gene end was trimmed by 2 bases and the J gene end by 6 bases; junction bases not matched to a gene: 4. The CDR3 bases are TGTGCCAGCAGTGAACTAGCGGGAGGATCGGATACGCAGTATTTT. Its translation: CASSELAGGSDTQYF.

This chain's CDR3 is CASSPTGDQPQHF. The DNA for the CDR3 is TGTGCCAGCAGTCCTACAGGGGATCAGCCCCAGCATTTT. This chain links TRBV6-5 with TRBJ1-5, with 7 nucleotides matching TRBD1. The CDR3 contains 13 residues. V lost 5 bases to trimming and J lost 5 bases; unmatched junction nucleotides: 3. From germline, CDR1 is MNHEY and CDR2 SVGAGI.

Only one count was recorded for this clone. The genes are TRBV3-1 (or the pseudogene TRBV3-2) and TRBJ2-2, with a weak D call TRBD1 (6 bases). Germline loops: CDR1 LGHDT, CDR2 YNNKEL (reference sequence). Trimming took off 3 bases at V and 2 bases at J, with 13 bases between the two ends. The CDR3 sequence is 16 residues long. DNA of the CDR3: TGTGCCAGCAGCCAGACCGCCGGGACAAACACCGGGGAGCTGTTTTTT. Its translation is CASSQTAGTNTGELFF.

J is TRBJ2-1 and V is TRBV25-1, with 11 bases fitting TRBD2. The CDR3 totals 13 residues. With 11 bases clipped from V and 5 bases from J, the junction kept 5 bases outside the gene matches. CDR1 is MGHDK and CDR2 is SYGVNS in the germline V gene. CDR3 sequence: CAPGLAEHNEQFF. The CDR3 DNA reads as TGTGCCCCGGGACTAGCGGAGCACAATGAGCAGTTCTTC. Full variable domain (remainder filled in from reference TRBV25-1 and TRBJ2-1): EADIYQTPRYLVIGTGKKITLECSQTMGHDKMYWYQQDPGMELHLIHYSYGVNSTEKGDLSSESTVSRIRTEHFPLTLESARPSHTSQYLCAPGLAEHNEQFFGPGTRLTVL.

This clone came up many times. The rearrangement uses TRBV28 and TRBJ1-4; TRBD1 agrees at 10 bases. The J segment lost 8 bases and the V segment lost 5 bases, leaving 8 bases of the junction unmatched. The CDR3 is 15 amino acids. CDR1 and CDR2 from the germline V gene are MDHEN and SYDVKM. The CDR3 DNA follows: TGTGCCAGCAGTCCACCCGGGACAGGGGAGGAAAAACTGTTTTTT. As protein: CASSPPGTGEEKLFF.

The CDR3 sequence: CASSYPSGSSYEQYF. The CDR3 DNA follows: TGTGCCAGCAGTTACCCTAGCGGGAGCTCCTACGAGCAGTACTTC. The chain links TRBV6-2 or TRBV6-3 to TRBJ2-7; TRBD2 matches at 10 bases. The V gene's germline CDR1 is MNHEY and CDR2 SVGEGT. The CDR3 sequence is 15 residues long. J was trimmed by 0 bases and V by 2 bases; bases with no gene match: 1.

The V call is TRBV2, the J call TRBJ2-7, with TRBD1 matching 7 bases. The CDR3 contains 14 residues. J was trimmed by 4 bases and V by 1 base; bases with no gene match: 4. The germline gives CDR1 SNHLY, CDR2 FYNNEI. The CDR3 region is CASSEGGGLYEQYF. CDR3 sequence (DNA): TGTGCCAGCAGTGAAGGAGGGGGCCTATACGAGCAGTACTTC.